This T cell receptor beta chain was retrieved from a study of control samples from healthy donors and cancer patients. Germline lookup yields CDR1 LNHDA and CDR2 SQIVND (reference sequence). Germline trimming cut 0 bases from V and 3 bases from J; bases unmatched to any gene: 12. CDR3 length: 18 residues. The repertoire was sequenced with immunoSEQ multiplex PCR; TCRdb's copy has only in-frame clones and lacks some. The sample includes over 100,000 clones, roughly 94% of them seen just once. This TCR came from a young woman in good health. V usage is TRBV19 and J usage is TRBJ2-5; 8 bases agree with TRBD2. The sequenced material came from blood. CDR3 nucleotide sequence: TGTGCCAGTAGTATAGAGGCTCCGACTAGCGCTACAAAAGAGACCCAGTACTTC. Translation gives CASSIEAPTSATKETQYF.